The 13 T cell receptor beta chains below were found in one sample sequenced in a study of blood T cells in healthy people across ages (dated by TCRdb to the mid-2010s). Libraries were made using 5' RACE. Instrument used: Illumina HiSeq 2500. A second 7 to 11 cycle PCR used a sample-barcoded 5' primer and a J-beta primer mix. TCRdb redid the processing of the public reads, applying fastp at Q25 and MiXCR, and retained in-frame beta chains. Duplicate CDR3 protein sequences are folded into a single record with the most common DNA and genes. This sample lists some 900,000 distinct CDR3 sequences; roughly 43% were detected once. Clones ranked in the top ten supply roughly an eighth of the sample. The sequencing sample was made of blood. The receptors originated from a man aged 30 to 45 in good health.

The rearrangement joins TRBV6-2 or TRBV6-3 to TRBJ2-5, with D maybe TRBD2 (6 bases). Trimming pared 7 bases from V and 4 bases from J, leaving 16 bases between. The germline V gene encodes CDR1 MNHEY and CDR2 SVGEGT. There are 14 residues in the CDR3. The CDR3 reads CASTYSTRAETQYF. The CDR3 DNA sequence: TGTGCCAGCACCTACTCGACTAGAGCAGAGACCCAGTACTTC.

In this sample, this clonotype turned up a few times. V is TRBV3-1 and J is TRBJ2-7, with no clear D. The V gene lost 2 bases and the J gene lost 7 bases, with 9 bases spanning the gap. Germline-derived CDR1 and CDR2 are LGHDT and YNNKEL (reference sequence). The CDR3 is 12 residues long. In DNA, the CDR3 is TGTGCCAGCAGCCAATCCGACGGGGAGCAGTACTTC. The encoded protein is CASSQSDGEQYF.

This clonotype was recorded once. The chain recombines TRBV6-2 or TRBV6-3 with TRBJ1-6; 12 bases line up with TRBD1. The germline gives CDR1 MNHEY, CDR2 SVGEGT. The CDR3 is 16 amino acids. V was pared by 4 bases and J by 6 bases, with 4 bases of the junction left unmatched. The CDR3: CASSSGQGAPNSPLHF. CDR3 DNA sequence: TGTGCCAGCAGTTCGGGACAGGGGGCTCCTAATTCACCCCTCCACTTT.

The chain couples TRBV3-1 to TRBJ1-2, with TRBD1 identical over 9 bases. The CDR3 totals 16 residues. The V segment lost 3 bases and the J segment 2 bases; nucleotides outside the gene matches: 7. Germline-derived CDR1 and CDR2 are LGHDT and YNNKEL (reference sequence). CDR3 in DNA: TGTGCCAGCAGCCAGACAGGGGGGACGACAAACTATGGCTACACCTTC. It specifies CASSQTGGTTNYGYTF.

In this sample, this clonotype turned up a few times. The chain combines TRBV20-1 with TRBJ2-3, with D perhaps matching TRBD1 or TRBD2 (5 bases each). Trimming stripped 6 bases from V and 2 bases from J, with 15 bases between. Germline loops: CDR1 DFQATT, CDR2 SNEGSKA (reference sequence). There are 14 residues in the CDR3. This CDR3 is CSARGAQTTDTQYF. CDR3 in DNA: TGCAGTGCCCGAGGGGCGCAGACCACAGATACGCAGTATTTT.

The chain employs TRBV7-8 and TRBJ2-1; a weak D match, TRBD2 (5 bases). This CDR3 comprises 12 residues. Germline CDR1 is SGHVS and CDR2 is FQNEAQ. Trimming took off 5 bases at V and 9 bases at J, with 11 bases between the two ends. CDR3: CASSRREFEQFF. For the CDR3, the DNA is TGTGCCAGCAGCCGAAGGGAGTTTGAGCAGTTCTTC.

The chain combines TRBV27 with TRBJ2-7; TRBD1 matches at 7 bases. This CDR3 region has 15 residues. V trimming: 3 bases; J trimming: 5 bases; junction bases outside the gene matches: 10. CDR1 MNHEY and CDR2 SMNVEV come from the germline V gene (reference sequence). The CDR3 region has the DNA TGTGCCAGCAGTTTTATACCGACAGGGAAGGACGAGCAGTACTTC. Protein product: CASSFIPTGKDEQYF.

The rearrangement joins TRBV7-9 to TRBJ1-2; D gene ambiguous. CDR1 SEHNR and CDR2 FQNEAQ come from the germline V gene (reference sequence). This CDR3 spans 13 amino acids. V dropped 5 bases and J dropped 8 bases, with 15 bases sitting between them. The CDR3 here is CASSEDGPGGYTF. In DNA form, the CDR3 reads TGTGCCAGCAGCGAGGATGGCCCGGGGGGCTACACCTTC.

The chain recombines TRBV3-1 with TRBJ2-1; 15 nucleotides agree with TRBD2. CDR1 and CDR2 (germline): LGHDT, YNNKEL (reference sequence). The CDR3 runs to 16 residues. Unmatched junction bases numbered 6, after V lost 4 bases and J lost 8 bases. CDR3 coding DNA: TGTGCCAGCAGCCCGCCCGGACTAGCGGGGGGGCATGAGCAGTTCTTC. Residues: CASSPPGLAGGHEQFF.

The chain combines TRBV5-6 with TRBJ2-7; 8 bases fit TRBD1. Gene TRBJ2-5 matches the end of the DNA better, so the J call may be wrong. The CDR3 consists of 15 residues. Germline assignment: CDR1 SGHDT and CDR2 YYEEEE. The CDR3 spells CASSLVTGGTETQYF. The CDR3 coding sequence is TGTGCCAGCAGCTTGGTAACAGGGGGTACGGAGACCCAGTACTTC.

This clonotype showed up just once. The gene calls are TRBV6-5 and TRBJ2-7; perhaps TRBD2 as D (6 bases). The end of the DNA aligns better with TRBJ2-5, so the J call may be wrong. Germline V CDR1 and CDR2: MNHEY, SVGAGI. The CDR3 sequence is 16 residues long. The CDR3 spells CASSSLSGSLRETQYF. CDR3 sequence (DNA): TGTGCCAGCAGTTCCCTTAGCGGTTCCCTGCGAGAGACCCAGTACTTC.

V gene TRBV4-3 combines with J gene TRBJ1-6; 7 nucleotides align to TRBD1. Germline CDR1 is LGHNA and CDR2 is YSLEER. The CDR3 runs 16 residues. Germline trimming cut 3 bases from V and 8 bases from J; bases unmatched to any gene: 10. CDR3 DNA: TGCGCCAGCAGCCATACGCAGGGGGGAATTCATTCACCCCTCCACTTT. Translation gives CASSHTQGGIHSPLHF.

The V call is TRBV20-1, the J call TRBJ2-5; TRBD2 matches 7 bases. Germline CDR1 DFQATT, CDR2 SNEGSKA (reference sequence). Germline trimming cut 3 bases from V and 5 bases from J; bases unmatched to any gene: 6. The CDR3 has 13 residues. The CDR3: CSARRPGGETQYF. The CDR3 coding sequence is TGCAGTGCTAGGAGACCGGGGGGTGAGACCCAGTACTTC.